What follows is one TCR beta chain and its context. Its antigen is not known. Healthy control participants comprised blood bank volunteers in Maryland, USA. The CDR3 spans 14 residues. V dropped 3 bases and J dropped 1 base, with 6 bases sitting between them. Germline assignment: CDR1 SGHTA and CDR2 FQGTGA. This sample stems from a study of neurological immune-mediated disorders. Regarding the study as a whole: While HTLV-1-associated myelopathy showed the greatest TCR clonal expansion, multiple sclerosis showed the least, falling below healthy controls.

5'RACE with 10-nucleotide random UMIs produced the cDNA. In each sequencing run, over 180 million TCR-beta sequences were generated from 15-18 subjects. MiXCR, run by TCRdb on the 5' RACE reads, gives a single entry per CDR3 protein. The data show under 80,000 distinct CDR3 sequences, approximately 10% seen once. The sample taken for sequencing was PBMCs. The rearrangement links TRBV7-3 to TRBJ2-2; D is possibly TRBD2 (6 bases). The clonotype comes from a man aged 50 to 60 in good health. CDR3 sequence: CASSLGLNTGELFF. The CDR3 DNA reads TGTGCCAGCAGCTTGGGACTGAACACCGGGGAGCTGTTTTTT.